This T cell receptor (beta chain) was sequenced in a study of T cell changes during pregnancy in multiple sclerosis. The data were produced by immunoSEQ multiplex PCR, yet TCRdb's version contains in-frame clones alone and is incomplete. This table holds some 50,000 clones, roughly 90% found once. The CDR3 is 12 amino acids. Per the germline V gene, CDR1 is SGHTA and CDR2 is FQGNSA. Deletions cut 4 bases from V and 4 bases from J, with 7 bases between. The TCR comes from a female donor in good health, enrolled as a control in a pregnancy study. The sequencing used peripheral blood, collected in the first trimester of pregnancy. The chain is built from TRBV7-2 and TRBJ1-2; D not certain. CDR3 protein: CASSSESYGYTF. The CDR3 nucleotides read TGTGCCAGCAGCTCAGAATCCTATGGCTACACCTTC.